This TCR beta chain appears in the sequencing data of a study of control samples from healthy donors and cancer patients. V gave up 7 bases and J gave up 6 bases, with 12 bases separating them. Germline CDR1 is SEHNR and CDR2 is FQNEAQ (reference sequence). There are 13 residues in the CDR3. Data came from immunoSEQ multiplex PCR; TCRdb stores just in-frame clones and leaves some out. Counted here are roughly 100,000 clones, 75% to 90% occurring once; the ten biggest clones make up under 20%. The TCR sequence derives from a man in his fifties or sixties with lung cancer. Sequences were obtained from PBMCs. This rearrangement joins TRBV7-9 to TRBJ1-4; D is uncertain. The CDR3 spells CASTTDGYEKLFF. For the CDR3, the DNA is TGTGCCAGCACCACGGACGGCTATGAAAAACTGTTTTTT.